This T cell receptor beta chain came from a study of cytomegalovirus exposure and HLA in healthy donors. Regarding the study as a whole: In vitro data verified a few CMV-associated chains as specific for CMV antigens.

This PCR relied on a set of 60 Vbeta primers and 13 Jbeta primers. Libraries were prepared by immunoSEQ multiplex PCR; TCRdb keeps only in-frame clonotypes and omits some of them. The repertoire holds fewer than 80,000 clones, with roughly 74% as singletons. Comment on this clone: Its antigen is unknown.

The clonotype comes from a woman aged 55-70 years in good health and CMV-seropositive. The sample consisted of PBMCs.

The CDR3: CASSEFGTGHYEQYF. The CDR3 nucleotides are TGTGCCAGCAGTGAATTCGGGACAGGGCACTACGAGCAGTACTTC. This chain uses TRBV25-1 with TRBJ2-7, with 9 positions matching TRBD1. The CDR3 totals 15 residues. Germline-derived CDR1 and CDR2 are MGHDK and SYGVNS. J lost 3 bases, V lost 1 base, and 4 bases had no gene match.